This T cell receptor (beta chain) was identified in a study of CD8+ T cells in alopecia areata. General study points: Clonality was higher in lesional than normal scalp, especially in alopecia totalis/universalis.

Sequencing relied on a cDNA template that was reverse transcribed from extracted RNA. The data were produced by immunoSEQ multiplex PCR, yet TCRdb's version contains in-frame clones alone and is incomplete. The table lists about 76,000 clones, approximately 28% of them singletons, with around 14% in the top ten. The treatment was: oral pan-JAK inhibitor, 5-10 mg twice daily. Peripheral blood, together with lesional scalp punch biopsies, was collected from alopecia areata patients. This CDR3 has 12 amino acids. The V and J ends lost 5 bases and 6 bases, in that order; junction bases with no gene match: 5. CDR1 and CDR2 from the germline V gene are SQVTM and ANQGSEA. On this clone itself: Its antigen is still unknown.

The sequenced sample was CD8+ T cells sorted from blood, obtained at week 4, from a patient treated with tofacitinib. The chain couples TRBV29-1 to TRBJ1-2, with 8 bases aligning to TRBD1. This TCR was recovered from a human donor with alopecia areata. The CDR3 DNA reads TGCAGCGTTAGGACAGGGTTAAATGGCTACACCTTC. Its translation: CSVRTGLNGYTF.